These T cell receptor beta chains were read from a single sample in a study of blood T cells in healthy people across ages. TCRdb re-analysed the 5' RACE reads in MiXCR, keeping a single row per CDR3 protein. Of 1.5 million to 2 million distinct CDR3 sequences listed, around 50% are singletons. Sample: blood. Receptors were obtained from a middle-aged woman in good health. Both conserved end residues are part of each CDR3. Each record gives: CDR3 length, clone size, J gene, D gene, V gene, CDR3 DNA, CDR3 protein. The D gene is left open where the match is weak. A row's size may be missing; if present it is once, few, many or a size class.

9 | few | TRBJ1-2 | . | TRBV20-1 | TGCAGTGCGTTCCCTGGCTACACCTTC | CSAFPGYTF
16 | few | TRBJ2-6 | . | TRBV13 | TGTGCCAGCAGAGTAAGGATGGTCTCTGGGGCCAACGTCCTGACTTTC | CASRVRMVSGANVLTF
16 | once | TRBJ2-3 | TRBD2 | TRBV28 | TGTGCCAGCAGTTTCCGGCCTAGCGGGGGGGCAGATACGCAGTATTTT | CASSFRPSGGADTQYF
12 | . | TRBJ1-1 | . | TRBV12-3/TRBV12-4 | TGTGCCAGCAGTTTCTGGAACACTGAAGCTTTCTTT | CASSFWNTEAFF
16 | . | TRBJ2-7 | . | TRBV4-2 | TGTGCCAGCAGCCAAGATTGGGCAGGGGGGTCCTACGAGCAGTACTTC | CASSQDWAGGSYEQYF
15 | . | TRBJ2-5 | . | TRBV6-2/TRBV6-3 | TGTGCCAGCAGAGCCCCAGGGGTAGCCAAAGAGACCCAGTACTTC | CASRAPGVAKETQYF
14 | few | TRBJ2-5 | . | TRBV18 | TGTGCCAGCTCACCTATGCCCGGGCATGAGACCCAGTACTTC | CASSPMPGHETQYF
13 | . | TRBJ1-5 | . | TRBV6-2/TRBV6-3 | TGTGCCAGCTTAGATTCCCCGGATCAGCCCCAGCATTTT | CASLDSPDQPQHF
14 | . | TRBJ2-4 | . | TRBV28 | TGTGCCAGCAGTTTAGAACAGCCCGTGTACATTCAGTACTTC | CASSLEQPVYIQYF
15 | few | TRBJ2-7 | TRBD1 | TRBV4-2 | TGTGCCAGCAGCCAAGCCCCCAGGGGGCACGACGAGCAGTACTTC | CASSQAPRGHDEQYF